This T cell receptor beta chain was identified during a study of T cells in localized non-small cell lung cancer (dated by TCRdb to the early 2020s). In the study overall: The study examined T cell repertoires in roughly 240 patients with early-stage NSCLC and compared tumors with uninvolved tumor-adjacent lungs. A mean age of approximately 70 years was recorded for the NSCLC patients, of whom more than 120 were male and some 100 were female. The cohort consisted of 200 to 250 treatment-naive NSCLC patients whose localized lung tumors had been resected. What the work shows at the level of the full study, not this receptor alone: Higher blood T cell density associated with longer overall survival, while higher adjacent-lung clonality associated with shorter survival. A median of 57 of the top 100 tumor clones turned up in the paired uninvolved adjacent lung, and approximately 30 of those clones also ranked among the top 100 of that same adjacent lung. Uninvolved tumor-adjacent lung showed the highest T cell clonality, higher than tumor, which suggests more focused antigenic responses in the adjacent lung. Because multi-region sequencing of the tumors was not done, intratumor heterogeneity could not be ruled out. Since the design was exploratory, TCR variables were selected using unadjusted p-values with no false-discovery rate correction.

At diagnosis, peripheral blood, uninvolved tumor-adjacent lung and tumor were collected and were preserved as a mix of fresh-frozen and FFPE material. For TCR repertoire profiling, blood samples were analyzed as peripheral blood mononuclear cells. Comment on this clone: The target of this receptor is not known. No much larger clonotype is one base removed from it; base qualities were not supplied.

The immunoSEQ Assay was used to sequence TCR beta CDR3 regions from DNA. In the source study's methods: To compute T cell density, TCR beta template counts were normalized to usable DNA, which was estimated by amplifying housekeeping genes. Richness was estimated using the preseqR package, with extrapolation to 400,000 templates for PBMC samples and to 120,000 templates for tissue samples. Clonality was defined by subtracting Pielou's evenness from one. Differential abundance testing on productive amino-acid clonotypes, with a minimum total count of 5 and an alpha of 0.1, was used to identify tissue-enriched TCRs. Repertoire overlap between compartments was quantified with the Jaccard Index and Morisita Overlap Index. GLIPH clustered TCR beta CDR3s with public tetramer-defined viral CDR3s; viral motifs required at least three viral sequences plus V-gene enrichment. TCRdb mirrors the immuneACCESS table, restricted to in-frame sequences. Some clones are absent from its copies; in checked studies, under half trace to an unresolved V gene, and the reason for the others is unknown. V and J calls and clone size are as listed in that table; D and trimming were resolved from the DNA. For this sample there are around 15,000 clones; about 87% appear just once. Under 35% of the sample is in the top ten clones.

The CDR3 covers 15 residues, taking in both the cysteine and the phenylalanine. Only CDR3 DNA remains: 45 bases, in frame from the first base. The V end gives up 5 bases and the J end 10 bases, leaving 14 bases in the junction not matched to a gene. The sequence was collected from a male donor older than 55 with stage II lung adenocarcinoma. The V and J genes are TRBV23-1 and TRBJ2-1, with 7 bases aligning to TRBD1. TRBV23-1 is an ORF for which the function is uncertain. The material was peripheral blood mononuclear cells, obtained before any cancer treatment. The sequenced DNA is TGCGCCAGCAGTACCACAGGGACAGCCTACAGGGAGCAGTTCTTC. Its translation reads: CASSTTGTAYREQFF.